This T cell receptor (beta chain) was retrieved from a study of T-cell memory formation after mild COVID-19. Study overall: Each donor largely had its own TCR clusters.

The CDR3 is 15 residues long. The germline V gene has CDR1 MGHRA and CDR2 YSYEKL. Unmatched junction bases numbered 5, after V lost 3 bases and J lost 5 bases. Study-wide points: Balance between CD4 and CD8 was seen in clones contracting day 15 to 85, and a CD4+ lean was seen in later expanders. Second-wave clones peaking on day 37 lacked confirmed SARS-CoV-2 specificity. Detection of some responders pre-infection suggested pre-existing cross-reactive memory T cells participated.

TCRdb re-derived calls from the 5' RACE reads in MiXCR, one entry per CDR3 protein. The sample carries around 390,000 distinct CDR3 sequences, approximately 15% recorded once. This clonotype appeared a few times. Antigen specificity is unknown. This TCR was sampled from a man aged 18 to 30 who had mild COVID-19 (a few samples of this study predate the infection). Cell type and time point are not known. The sequenced sample was PBMCs or a T cell subset sorted from them (not recorded which). V usage is TRBV4-1 and J usage is TRBJ2-1, with 9 bases lining up with TRBD2. CDR3 residues: CASSHRTSADNEQFF. CDR3 DNA sequence: TGCGCCAGCAGCCACCGGACTAGCGCCGACAATGAGCAGTTCTTC.